A single sample gave rise to the 13 T cell receptor beta chains below, sequenced in a study of cytomegalovirus exposure and HLA in healthy donors. Here immunoSEQ multiplex PCR was the method, and the copy in TCRdb shows in-frame clones only, minus some. The sample holds under 60,000 clones, over 75% seen once. The sample was PBMCs. The receptor source for this set is a woman between 25 and 40 years old in good health and CMV-seronegative.

The V call is TRBV9, the J call TRBJ2-5, with a weak D call TRBD1 (6 bases). This CDR3 is built from 14 residues. Trimming shortened V by 5 bases and J by 5 bases, and 16 bases separated the two germline ends. Germline V gives CDR1 SGDLS, CDR2 YYNGEE. CDR3 residues: CASSRAQGRETQYF. CDR3 coding DNA: TGTGCCAGCAGTCGGGCACAGGGAAGGGAGACCCAGTACTTC.

The gene calls are TRBV2 and TRBJ1-1; no definite D call. Germline V gene data show CDR1 as SNHLY and CDR2 as FYNNEI. The V and J ends lost 7 bases and 1 base respectively, with 13 bases between them. This CDR3 region has 14 residues. The DNA of the CDR3 is TGTGCCAGCACCAAAGAGGTTGGGAACACTGAAGCTTTCTTT. Translating gives CASTKEVGNTEAFF.

This clone was picked up one time. The chain recombines TRBV28 with TRBJ1-5; a possible D gene is TRBD1 (6 bases). The germline gives CDR1 MDHEN, CDR2 SYDVKM. The CDR3 is 15 residues long. Trimming pared 5 bases from V and 5 bases from J, leaving 16 bases between. CDR3 bases: TGTGCCAGCAGTAGCACAGGGTTTACCTATCAGCCCCAGCATTTT. This sequence encodes CASSSTGFTYQPQHF. Full variable domain (rest looked up from reference TRBV28 and TRBJ1-5): DVKVTQSSRYLVKRTGEKVFLECVQDMDHENMFWYRQDPGLGLRLIYFSYDVKMKEKGDIPEGYSVSREKKERFSLILESASTNQTSMYLCASSSTGFTYQPQHFGDGTRLSIL.

Turning to this clone: Sequence at one end of the junction differs from germline and may be a read error. The V call is TRBV11-3, the J call TRBJ2-1; 7 bases fit TRBD2. CDR3 length: 14 residues. Germline V gene lookup returns CDR1 SGHNT and CDR2 YENEEA. CDR3 region: CASSFDGGINEQFF. In DNA, the CDR3 is TGCGCCAGCAGCTTTGACGGGGGGATTAATGAGCAGTTCTTC.

This chain joins TRBV29-1 and TRBJ2-1, with 8 bases aligning to TRBD2. V lost 7 bases to trimming and J lost 8 bases; unmatched junction nucleotides: 10. CDR3 length: 13 amino acids. Germline values: CDR1 SQVTM, CDR2 ANQGSEA. The CDR3 DNA follows: TGCAGCGCCCACCGGGGGGGCCCGGATGAGCAGTTCTTC. It translates to CSAHRGGPDEQFF.

This clone was observed a handful of times. J is TRBJ1-2 and V is TRBV2; D remains unclear. There are 13 residues in the CDR3. Trimming left V 6 bases short and J 4 bases short, with 12 bases between. CDR1 SNHLY and CDR2 FYNNEI come from the germline V gene. The CDR3 DNA sequence: TGTGCCAGCAGGGACCCGGGAGCCTATGGCTACACCTTC. This translates into CASRDPGAYGYTF.

The chain links TRBV6-4 to TRBJ2-1; no definite D call. Germline V lookup: CDR1 MRHNA, CDR2 SNTAGT. Between the trimmed V and J ends, which lost 3 bases and 4 bases, there was a span of 7 bases. There are 13 residues in the CDR3. As DNA, the CDR3 is TGTGCCAGCAGTGATAGCTATTACAATGAGCAGTTCTTC. It encodes CASSDSYYNEQFF.

As DNA, the CDR3 is TGTGCCAGCAGCTTCAGCGATGAGCAGTTCTTC. Translating it yields CASSFSDEQFF. J is TRBJ2-1 and V is TRBV11-2; D ambiguous. Trimming cost V 3 bases and J 8 bases, with 5 bases left between them. The CDR3 sequence is 11 residues long. The germline V gene encodes CDR1 SGHAT and CDR2 FQNNGV.

This chain uses TRBV6-5 with TRBJ2-1, with TRBD2 matching over 7 bases. This CDR3 is 14 amino acids long. The ends lost 2 bases at V and 9 bases at J; junction bases unmatched: 7. Germline CDR1 is MNHEY and CDR2 is SVGAGI. The CDR3 region has the DNA TGTGCCAGCAGTTACCTGACTAGCAACCGTGAGCAGTTCTTC. The encoded protein is CASSYLTSNREQFF.

The CDR3 sequence: CSVTGGNGEQFF. The CDR3 DNA reads TGCAGCGTGACAGGGGGTAATGGCGAGCAGTTCTTC. The chain has TRBV29-1 and TRBJ2-1; 9 bases are a match to TRBD1. The ends lost 6 bases at V and 10 bases at J; junction bases unmatched: 7. Germline V gene sequence: CDR1 SQVTM, CDR2 ANQGSEA. This CDR3 has 12 amino acids.

V gene TRBV9 combines with J gene TRBJ2-3, with TRBD2 as a possible D gene (6 bases). Trimming stripped 0 bases from V and 8 bases from J, with 19 bases between. This CDR3 spans 16 amino acids. Looked up from germline, CDR1 is SGDLS and CDR2 is YYNGEE. CDR3 in amino acids: CASSVEALATRATQYF. CDR3 bases: TGTGCCAGCAGCGTAGAGGCTCTAGCGACTAGGGCTACGCAGTATTTT.

This chain connects TRBV5-1 to TRBJ2-7; 7 bases agree with TRBD1. Germline V gene sequence: CDR1 SGHRS, CDR2 YFSETQ. The CDR3 spans 15 residues. The V gene end was trimmed by 0 bases and the J gene end by 6 bases; junction bases not matched to a gene: 9. The CDR3 protein is CASSLVGGKIFEQYF. The CDR3 DNA reads TGCGCCAGCAGCTTGGTAGGGGGCAAGATATTCGAGCAGTACTTC.

The rearrangement uses TRBV28 and TRBJ2-7; 9 positions agree with TRBD2. With V trimmed by 3 bases and J by 7 bases, 10 bases remained unmatched. Per germline, CDR1 MDHEN and CDR2 SYDVKM. CDR3 length equals 15 residues. CDR3 loop: CASSLLAGRGLEQYF. The CDR3 DNA reads TGTGCCAGCAGTTTGCTAGCGGGACGGGGTTTGGAGCAGTACTTC.